The 7 T cell receptor beta chains presented below share a single source sample, sequenced in a study of blood T cell repertoires in COVID-19. Profiling relied on immunoSEQ multiplex PCR, and the TCRdb table lists in-frame clones only, not all of them. The sample contains some 120,000 clones, less than 90% of which appear only once. The specimen sequenced was peripheral blood. These receptors were taken from a young man with acute or convalescent COVID-19.

V gene TRBV18 combines with J gene TRBJ1-2; 9 bases match TRBD1. Trimming took 3 bases from V and 7 from J; bases not matched to a gene: 9. The CDR3 has 15 residues. Germline CDR1 and CDR2: KGHSH and LQKENI. CDR3 in amino acids: CASSPPGQGSGGYTF. The CDR3 DNA reads TGTGCCAGCTCACCGCCGGGACAGGGATCGGGTGGCTACACCTTC.

The V call is TRBV5-1, the J call TRBJ1-1; 7 positions agree with TRBD1. The J segment lost 4 bases and the V segment lost 5 bases, leaving 5 bases of the junction unmatched. This CDR3 is 13 amino acids long. Germline lookup yields CDR1 SGHRS and CDR2 YFSETQ. In nucleotides, the CDR3 is TGCGCCAGCAGTACTCAGGGGGGCACTGAAGCTTTCTTT. Translated, it gives CASSTQGGTEAFF.

The chain carries TRBV5-6 and TRBJ2-1; TRBD2 agrees at 9 bases. The CDR3 has 14 amino acids. CDR1 is SGHDT and CDR2 is YYEEEE in the germline V gene. V was pared by 6 bases and J by 12 bases, with 13 bases of the junction left unmatched. CDR3 sequence reads: CASNRLAEEVGQFF. CDR3 DNA: TGTGCCAGCAACCGACTAGCGGAGGAGGTGGGGCAGTTCTTC.

This rearrangement joins TRBV20-1 to TRBJ2-5, with 7 bases matching TRBD2. The CDR3 is 15 residues long. CDR1 is DFQATT, CDR2 SNEGSKA, per germline (reference sequence). The J segment lost 5 bases and the V segment lost 3 bases, leaving 12 bases of the junction unmatched. This CDR3 is CSASVGGWRRETQYF. The DNA for the CDR3 is TGCAGTGCTAGTGTGGGGGGGTGGCGCAGGGAGACCCAGTACTTC.

V is TRBV27 and J is TRBJ2-3, with unresolved D. Germline assignment: CDR1 MNHEY and CDR2 SMNVEV (reference sequence). V was clipped by 5 bases and J by 8 bases, with 11 bases between them. This CDR3 is built from 12 residues. CDR3 nucleotide sequence: TGTGCCAGCAGTCCCGGTCCCTCTACGCAGTATTTT. This sequence encodes CASSPGPSTQYF.

The chain recombines TRBV10-2 with TRBJ1-5; the match to TRBD1 covers 8 bases. V was clipped by 6 bases and J by 8 bases; unmatched bases: 6. Germline V gene lookup returns CDR1 WSHSY and CDR2 SAAADI. This CDR3 region has 13 residues. The CDR3 is CASSQQGVEPQHF. CDR3 nucleotides: TGCGCCAGCAGCCAACAGGGGGTAGAGCCCCAGCATTTT.

The CDR3 sequence is CASNLGTLETQYF. CDR3 bases: TGTGCCAGCAACCTGGGGACTCTGGAGACCCAGTACTTC. This chain connects TRBV2 to TRBJ2-5, with D possibly TRBD2 on 6 matching bases. V was trimmed by 7 bases and J by 5 bases, leaving 14 bases between them. This CDR3 contains 13 residues. Germline V gene lookup returns CDR1 SNHLY and CDR2 FYNNEI.